This T cell receptor beta chain comes out of a study of blood T cell repertoires in COVID-19. About the research overall: The origin of the acute and convalescent COVID-19 samples was the United States, Italy and Spain. T cells, B-cell-depleted T cells, or PBMCs supplied cDNA or gDNA.

V gave up 3 bases and J gave up 0 bases; unmatched junction bases: 9. In germline, CDR1 is KGHSH, CDR2 LQKENI. The CDR3 loop spans 17 amino acids. Study processing details: Researchers report that nucleated cell counts were estimated from reference gene primer amplification. Some clones are missing from TCRdb's copy, which holds only in-frame ones; the method was immunoSEQ multiplex PCR. For V, J and clone size, that table is used; D and trimming come from the DNA. The data show some 220,000 clones, under 90% seen once. The chain combines TRBV18 with TRBJ2-7; 9 nucleotides agree with TRBD1. This TCR derives from a woman aged 55-70 years who had recovered from COVID-19. The sequenced sample was peripheral blood. CDR3 DNA sequence: TGTGCCAGCTCACCGGGACAGGGACTAAGGAGCTCCTACGAGCAGTACTTC. Translating it yields CASSPGQGLRSSYEQYF.